These T cell receptor beta chains were read from a single sample in a study of Graves' ophthalmopathy and Graves' hyperthyroidism. TCRdb reanalysed the multiplex PCR reads using MiXCR and keeps one entry per CDR3 protein. Of about 500,000 distinct CDR3 sequences detected, just under 40% appear once; the ten largest clones hold about 4.2%. Specimen: peripheral blood or thyroid tissue (not recorded which). Receptors were obtained from an adult man with Graves' hyperthyroidism. Each CDR3 is given with its conserved first and last residue. D genes are given only for firm matches. Not every row has a clone size; where given, it reads once, few, many or a size class.

TRBV20-1	TRBJ1-1	NA	NA	TGCAGTGCTCTCAGGGGTTTAGACACTGAAGCTTTCTTT	CSALRGLDTEAFF
TRBV7-8	TRBJ1-4	NA	TRBD1	TGTGCCAGCAGCCGGACAGGGATATTCACTAATGAAAAACTGTTTTTT	CASSRTGIFTNEKLFF
TRBV24-1	TRBJ2-2	many	TRBD2	TGTGCCACCAGAGGGACTAGCGGAATCGCGAACACCGGGGAGCTGTTTTTT	CATRGTSGIANTGELFF
TRBV29-1	TRBJ1-5	many	NA	TGCAGCGTTGAAGATAGGGGTTCCGGGCAGCCCCAGCATTTT	CSVEDRGSGQPQHF
TRBV19	TRBJ1-1	few	NA	TGTGCCAGTAGTCCACAGGGTCCCGCGCCAACGGCTTTCTTT	CASSPQGPAPTAFF
TRBV2	TRBJ2-7	few	NA	TGTGCCAGCTCACCAAACCGAGCATACGAGCAGTACTTC	CASSPNRAYEQYF
TRBV29-1	TRBJ1-2	NA	NA	TGCAGCGTTGATAATGGGGCAGATGGCTACACCTTC	CSVDNGADGYTF
TRBV30	TRBJ1-5	NA	NA	TGTGCCTGGAGTCGGACAGGCAATCAGCCCCAGCATTTT	CAWSRTGNQPQHF
TRBV5-8	TRBJ2-2	few	NA	TGTGCCACTTCGTTCAACCTCTACCCCGGGGAGCTGTTTTTT	CATSFNLYPGELFF
TRBV6-1	TRBJ2-5	NA	TRBD2	TGTGCCAGCAGTGAAGCTTGGGCTAGCGGGGGCTATCAAGAGACCCAGTACTTC	CASSEAWASGGYQETQYF
TRBV20-1	TRBJ1-6	NA	TRBD1	TGCAGTGCTAGAGATGGGACACAGGGGTTGGGTTCACCCCTCCACTTT	CSARDGTQGLGSPLHF
TRBV7-2	TRBJ2-7	many	TRBD1	TGTGCCAGCAGCTCCACCATTAGGGACAGGGTCGACTATTATGAGCAGTACTTC	CASSSTIRDRVDYYEQYF
TRBV11-3	TRBJ1-5	many	NA	TGTGCCTCCCCGGGGGTGATAAGTAATCAGCCCCAGCATTTT	CASPGVISNQPQHF
TRBV25-1	TRBJ2-5	few	NA	TGTGCCAGCAGTGCTAGGGGGAACCAAGAGACCCAGTACTTC	CASSARGNQETQYF
TRBV15	TRBJ1-1	once	NA	TGTGCCGCCCGGGTGGGGCAAGGGACATTAGCTTTCTTT	CAARVGQGTLAFF
TRBV7-9	TRBJ2-7	many	NA	TGTGCCAGCAGCGTCAGGGCGTACCCCTACGAGCAGTACTTC	CASSVRAYPYEQYF
TRBV7-2	TRBJ2-7	many	NA	TGTGCCAGCAGCTTCCGGGACTGGGGCTACGAGCAGTACTTC	CASSFRDWGYEQYF
TRBV19	TRBJ2-6	NA	TRBD1	TGTGCCAGTAGTCACGGGACAGGGGCTGGGGCCAACGTCCTGACTTTC	CASSHGTGAGANVLTF
TRBV15	TRBJ1-5	many	NA	TGTGCCACCAGCAGTCCAGACAGCCCTTTACGCCCCCAGCATTTT	CATSSPDSPLRPQHF
TRBV10-3	TRBJ2-6	few	TRBD1	TGTGCCATCACTAATGGGGGTACCGGGACAGACCCTAGCTCTGGGGCCAACGTCCTGACTTTC	CAITNGGTGTDPSSGANVLTF
TRBV20-1	TRBJ1-2	NA	NA	TGCAGTGCTAGAGATTGGAGCGGGATTTCCAATGGCTACACCTTC	CSARDWSGISNGYTF
TRBV10-3	TRBJ1-3	NA	NA	TGTGCCAGCAGTTACTCAGATAACTCTGGAAACACCATATATTTT	CASSYSDNSGNTIYF
TRBV18	TRBJ2-7	many	TRBD1	TGTGCCAGCTCACCCGGACAGGTCTACGAGCAGTACTTC	CASSPGQVYEQYF
TRBV24-1	TRBJ1-1	many	NA	TGTGCCACCAGTAACATGGGCCTACTGAACACTGAAGCTTTCTTT	CATSNMGLLNTEAFF
TRBV19	TRBJ1-4	NA	NA	TGTGCCAGTAGTTTGGGAAGCGGCCTTAATGAAAAACTGTTTTTT	CASSLGSGLNEKLFF
TRBV20-1	TRBJ2-5	many	TRBD2	TGCAGTGCCGTAGCGGGGGCCGAAGAGACCCAGTACTTC	CSAVAGAEETQYF
TRBV7-2	TRBJ1-2	many	TRBD1	TGTGCCAGCAGCTTATACCGGGACAGGGAAATGTATGGCTACACCTTC	CASSLYRDREMYGYTF
TRBV9	TRBJ1-2	NA	NA	TGTGCCAGCAGCGTAGCGGAGGGGGGCTATGGCTACACCTTC	CASSVAEGGYGYTF
TRBV5-1	TRBJ2-5	many	TRBD1	TGCGCCAGCAGCTTGGGGACAGGGGCAGGAGAGACCCAGTACTTC	CASSLGTGAGETQYF
TRBV9	TRBJ2-6	NA	TRBD1	TGTGCCAGCAGCCCCTGGACAGGGGTCTTAGCTGGGGCCAACGTCCTGACTTTC	CASSPWTGVLAGANVLTF
TRBV12-3/TRBV12-4	TRBJ1-2	few	NA	TGTGCCAGCAGTTTAGGCATCCCAAAGGGACACCCAAAGGTTACCTCCTATGGCTACACCTTC	CASSLGIPKGHPKVTSYGYTF
TRBV2	TRBJ2-7	NA	TRBD2	TGTGCCAGCCTCGGCGGGAGCTCTCACGAGCAATACTTC	CASLGGSSHEQYF
TRBV20-1	TRBJ1-2	many	NA	TGCAGTGCTAGAGTCCTGACGGGGGGCTACACCTTC	CSARVLTGGYTF
TRBV3-1	TRBJ2-5	many	NA	TGTGCCAGCAGCCAAGACTGGGAGACCCAGTACTTC	CASSQDWETQYF
TRBV29-1	TRBJ2-5	once	NA	TGCAGCTTCAGGCCAGGCCTCCTCCAAGAGACCCAGTACTTC	CSFRPGLLQETQYF
TRBV10-3	TRBJ2-5	few	NA	TGTGCCATCAGTGAGTCTACCAGGCAGCCCCAGTACTTC	CAISESTRQPQYF
TRBV4-1	TRBJ1-2	NA	TRBD1	TGTGCCAGCAGCCAGGACAGGGGTTCCTACTATGGCTACACCTTC	CASSQDRGSYYGYTF
TRBV12-3/TRBV12-4	TRBJ1-4	NA	NA	TGTGCCAGCAGTTTATCGACGGGACATTCGTATGAAAAACTGTTTTTT	CASSLSTGHSYEKLFF
TRBV7-9	TRBJ2-1	few	NA	TGTGCCAGCAGCTTAGGGGGGGATGAGCAGTTCTTC	CASSLGGDEQFF
TRBV6-5	TRBJ1-1	many	TRBD1	TGTGCCAGCAGCCTGGGACAGGGAGTCATAAACACTGAAGCTTTCTTT	CASSLGQGVINTEAFF
TRBV28	TRBJ1-2	NA	NA	TGTGCCAGCAGTTTTGTCTCCGGGGCATTCTATGGCTACACCTTC	CASSFVSGAFYGYTF
TRBV5-6	TRBJ2-2	many	NA	TGTGCCAGCAGCTCCGGGCTCGGGGAGCTGTTTTTT	CASSSGLGELFF
TRBV28	TRBJ2-5	NA	TRBD1	TGTGCCAGCAGCCAAGGACAGGGTAGTGGAGGTGGGCAAGAGACCCAGTACTTC	CASSQGQGSGGGQETQYF
TRBV20-1	TRBJ1-4	NA	NA	TGCAGTGCTAGAGTACAGGCTGGTGCTAATGAAAAACTGTTTTTT	CSARVQAGANEKLFF
TRBV5-1	TRBJ1-5	many	NA	TGCGCCAGCAGCGAGGGCAGGGACCAGCCCCAGCATTTT	CASSEGRDQPQHF
TRBV6-1	TRBJ1-2	NA	NA	TGTGCCAGCAGTGAAGGTGGTACAGGGAACGGCTACACCTTC	CASSEGGTGNGYTF
TRBV12-3/TRBV12-4	TRBJ2-5	many	NA	TGTGCCAGCAGGGCTGGGGCAAGGGTCCAAGAGACCCAGTACTTC	CASRAGARVQETQYF
TRBV7-2	TRBJ1-1	NA	NA	TGTGCCAGCAGCTTAGAAGGATTTAACACTGAAGCTTTCTTT	CASSLEGFNTEAFF
TRBV19	TRBJ1-2	many	NA	TGTGCCAGTAGTATAGATCTCGATTGGGCAGGGAACCCCTACACCTTC	CASSIDLDWAGNPYTF
TRBV29-1	TRBJ1-5	NA	NA	TGCAGCGTTGTAGGCGGACTCAATCAGCCCCAGCATTTT	CSVVGGLNQPQHF
TRBV7-9	TRBJ2-3	once	NA	TGTGCCAGCAGCCCCGATTGGGGGACGACAGATACGCAGTATTTT	CASSPDWGTTDTQYF
TRBV10-3	TRBJ1-4	few	NA	TGTGCCATCCGAGGGAGGAGCGTTAGGGAAAAACTGTTTTTT	CAIRGRSVREKLFF
TRBV20-1	TRBJ2-7	many	TRBD1	TGCAGTGCTAAACACAGGGGTGGCTACGAGCAGTACTTC	CSAKHRGGYEQYF
TRBV20-1	TRBJ2-5	many	NA	TGCAGTGCTAGAGTGTCAGCGGAGACCCAGTACTTC	CSARVSAETQYF